This T cell receptor (beta chain) was captured in a study of vaccination effects on CD4 cells after COVID-19. Assay used: immunoSEQ multiplex PCR; TCRdb lists only in-frame clones, some missing. This sample has more than 35,000 clones, with roughly 66% found just once. Expansion of antigen-specific CD4+ T cells with viral peptide pools was carried out by the ViraFEST assay before sequencing. Having been cultured for less than 12 days, the cells underwent CD4+ T cell isolation. The vaccine recipients had no prior SARS-CoV-2 infection, with negative nucleocapsid antibodies. CDR1 is MNHNS, CDR2 SASEGT, per germline. The CDR3 length is 16 residues. Trimming cost V 0 bases and J 3 bases, with 14 bases left between them. Of note for this clone: Its specificity is unknown.

This TCR came from a human donor who received a COVID-19 vaccine. Sequenced material: CD4+ T cells from PBMCs cultured with HCoV-OC43 spike peptides, taken before COVID-19 vaccination. Subset specified: HCoV-OC43 spike overlapping peptide pool stimulation. The chain employs TRBV6-1 and TRBJ1-2; D is possibly TRBD1 (6 bases). The CDR3 is CASSEASTGLYYGYTF. CDR3 coding DNA: TGTGCCAGCAGTGAAGCGTCGACAGGCCTCTACTATGGCTACACCTTC.